This is a list of T cell receptor beta chains from one sample in a study of T-cell reconstitution after alpha-beta-depleted transplantation in children. TCRdb processed the PCR reads anew with MiXCR; each CDR3 protein has one entry. The sample has 670,000 or so distinct CDR3 sequences, around 12% seen once. This sample comprised PBMCs, obtained before TCRalphabeta/CD19-depleted stem cell transplant. The receptor set was obtained from a girl aged 2-10 years with congenital amegakaryocytic thrombocytopenia, due to receive a stem cell transplant. The CDR3 runs from the conserved cysteine through the conserved F or W. Fields, in order: D gene, J gene, CDR3 length, V gene, CDR3 protein. The D gene is left open where the match is weak.

NA TRBJ1-2 11 TRBV20-1 CSAREGRGYTF
NA TRBJ1-2 14 TRBV27 CASSLFGGTYGYTF
NA TRBJ2-3 10 TRBV29-1 CSVRVDTQYF
TRBD1 TRBJ2-3 13 TRBV20-1 CSASLQGSDTQYF
NA TRBJ1-1 13 TRBV7-8 CASSLDSTYEAFF
TRBD2 TRBJ2-1 17 TRBV7-9 CASSYKGRFGGSDEQFF
TRBD1 TRBJ2-6 17 TRBV5-1 CASSLDPTGRRANVLTF
NA TRBJ2-2 16 TRBV6-5 CASSYPRTENTGELFF
TRBD2 TRBJ2-1 18 TRBV5-1 CASSFGSSGTSSYNEQFF
NA TRBJ2-5 12 TRBV12-3/TRBV12-4 CASSFNVETQYF
NA TRBJ1-5 14 TRBV5-8 CASSLRGSHQPQHF
NA TRBJ1-4 13 TRBV27 CASSTRAVGKLFF
TRBD2 TRBJ2-7 19 TRBV11-1 CASSSTLAGGLLPHYEQYF
NA TRBJ2-7 14 TRBV6-1 CASGEVAAGYEQYF
TRBD2 TRBJ2-1 18 TRBV27 CASSFRPPGLAGEGEQFF
NA TRBJ1-1 12 TRBV29-1 CSVHRGDTEAFF
TRBD1 TRBJ2-7 16 TRBV5-1 CASSPGTGKFLYEQYF
NA TRBJ2-1 12 TRBV6-5 CASSYSLGEQFF
TRBD2 TRBJ2-1 16 TRBV5-1 CASSLGGLAGNNEQFF
NA TRBJ2-7 12 TRBV5-5 CASSLVGIQANF
TRBD1 TRBJ2-7 19 TRBV25-1 CASSLPAGGPAGIPYEQYF
NA TRBJ1-1 14 TRBV29-1 CSATRTLVNTEAFF
NA TRBJ2-7 16 TRBV9 CASSSAGSSDHYEQYF
TRBD2 TRBJ2-3 15 TRBV12-3/TRBV12-4 CASRIAGGFTDTQYF
NA TRBJ2-1 21 TRBV11-1 CASTLIGAKSPYGRGYNEQIF
TRBD2 TRBJ2-5 15 TRBV20-1 CSAHLIRRESETQYF
NA TRBJ2-7 15 TRBV5-1 CASSLHPVKGYEQYF
TRBD1 TRBJ2-1 16 TRBV14 CASSQDFGTGAGEQFF
NA TRBJ2-1 14 TRBV20-1 CSARPRETAYEQFF
TRBD2 TRBJ2-1 17 TRBV28 CASTKGLAGGAYNEQFF
NA TRBJ1-1 14 TRBV7-9 CASSLLDGFTEAFF
NA TRBJ2-5 14 TRBV5-1 CASSFGGNQETQYF
NA TRBJ2-3 14 TRBV20-1 CSARVARYTDTQYF
NA TRBJ1-4 14 TRBV30 CAWRRGGANEKLFF
NA TRBJ2-5 13 TRBV2 CASSPDIRGTQYF
NA TRBJ2-1 14 TRBV6-1 CASGTNRDRYEQFF
NA TRBJ2-1 13 TRBV5-6 CASSPWGLDEQFF
TRBD2 TRBJ2-5 15 TRBV29-1 CSATYSGLAGVSQYF
NA TRBJ2-3 13 TRBV20-1 CSATYSPGDTQYF
TRBD1 TRBJ2-7 15 TRBV10-3 CAISDEGAGSYEQYF
TRBD1 TRBJ2-7 15 TRBV5-1 CASSGGTGERVEQYF
NA TRBJ1-1 18 TRBV20-1 CSAREFEGHAVRNTEAFF
NA TRBJ2-1 14 TRBV6-1 CASSRSGGGNEQFF
TRBD2 TRBJ2-1 17 TRBV29-1 CSVEGLAGGLWYNEQFF
NA TRBJ1-2 15 TRBV5-1 CASRPAGGTNYGYTF
TRBD2 TRBJ2-2 14 TRBV20-1 CSAWTSGRTGELFF
TRBD1 TRBJ1-5 15 TRBV6-1 CASNRQGPSNQPQHF
NA TRBJ1-3 14 TRBV20-1 CSARDLPGGNTIYF
TRBD2 TRBJ2-1 14 TRBV3-1 CASSRRGGRDEQFF
NA TRBJ1-5 16 TRBV27 CASSLGSGPPIQPQHF
TRBD2 TRBJ2-7 18 TRBV20-1 CSARGVNSGSVSPYEQYF
NA TRBJ2-1 14 TRBV27 CASSALARNNEQFF
NA TRBJ2-7 14 TRBV27 CASSLHRDPYEQYF